The sample holds a few counts of the clone carrying this T cell receptor (delta chain). It is likely a read error: a sequence one base away is far more abundant. This CDR3 is also generated by other DNA sequences in the sample. TCRdb reanalysed the multiplex PCR reads with CATT. This sample has over 45,000 delta-chain clones, with 1.6% found just once. This entry belongs to a study of γδ T cells in repeated Plasmodium falciparum infection. Study as a whole: Some Malian samples span acute malaria episodes; others come from no-transmission periods.

CDR3 length: 21 amino acids. Germline loops: CDR1 TSWWSYY, CDR2 QGS. The ends lost 0 bases at V and 0 bases at J; junction bases unmatched: 18. Gammadelta T cells were flow-sorted from PBMC into Vgamma9/Vdelta2+ and Vdelta2-negative populations for bulk analysis. The sample was gamma-delta T cells from blood. The TCR sequence derives from a pool of human donors (malaria-infected and uninfected, not separated). V gene TRDV1 combines with J gene TRDJ1; TRDD3 matches at 8 bases. The J gene was missing in TCRdb and was found by matching the end of the DNA to germline. CDR3 nucleotides: TGTGCTCTTGGGGAACTGGCCTTCCCGAATACTGGGGGCACTTACACCGATAAACTCATCTTT. It specifies CALGELAFPNTGGTYTDKLIF.